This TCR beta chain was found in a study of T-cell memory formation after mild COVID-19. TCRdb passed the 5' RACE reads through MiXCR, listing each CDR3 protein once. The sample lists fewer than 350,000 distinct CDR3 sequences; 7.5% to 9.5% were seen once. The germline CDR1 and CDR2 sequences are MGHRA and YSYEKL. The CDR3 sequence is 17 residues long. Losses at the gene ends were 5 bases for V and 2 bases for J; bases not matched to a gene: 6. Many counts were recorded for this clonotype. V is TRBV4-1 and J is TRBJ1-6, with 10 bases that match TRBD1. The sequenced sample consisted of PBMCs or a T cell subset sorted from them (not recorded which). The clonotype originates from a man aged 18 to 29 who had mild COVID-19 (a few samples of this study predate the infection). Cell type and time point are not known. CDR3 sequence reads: CASSTGQGVPYNSPLHF. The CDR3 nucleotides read TGCGCCAGCAGCACAGGACAGGGGGTCCCCTATAATTCACCCCTCCACTTT.